The clone carrying this T cell receptor (beta chain) was found many times. As yet, its antigen is unknown. From the multiplex PCR reads, TCRdb called clonotypes with MiXCR, one entry per CDR3 protein. The sample yields fewer than 150,000 distinct CDR3 sequences, around 21% seen once. In germline, CDR1 is MNHNY, CDR2 SVGAGI (reference sequence). The CDR3 spans 14 residues. V shed 7 bases and J shed 3 bases, with 12 bases lying between them. The data were obtained in a study of breast tumors, draining lymph nodes, adjacent tissues. Samples came from axillary lymph nodes draining the breast cancer. General observations from the study: Findings are consistent with lymph node origin and intratumoral expansion of most tumor T cells. Tumors had less TCR diversity than lymph nodes, more than nontumor tissue.

The chain carries TRBV6-6 and TRBJ2-2, with D tentatively TRBD1 or TRBD2 (5 bases each). The clonotype originates from a female donor with breast cancer. Some clones in this sample may be carry-over from other donors' samples. The sequenced sample was axillary lymph node tissue. The CDR3 DNA reads as TGTGCCAGCACCCCCCGAGGGGACACCGGGGAGCTGTTTTTT. Its translation: CASTPRGDTGELFF.